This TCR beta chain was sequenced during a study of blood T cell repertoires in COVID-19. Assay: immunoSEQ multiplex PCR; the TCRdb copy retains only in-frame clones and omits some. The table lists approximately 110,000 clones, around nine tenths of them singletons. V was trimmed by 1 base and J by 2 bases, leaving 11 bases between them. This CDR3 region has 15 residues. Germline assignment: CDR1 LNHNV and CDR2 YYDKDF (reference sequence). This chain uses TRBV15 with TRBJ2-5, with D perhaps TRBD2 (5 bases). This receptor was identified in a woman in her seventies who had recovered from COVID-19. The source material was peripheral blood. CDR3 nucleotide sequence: TGTGCCACCAGCAGAGCTCGGGATTCACAAGAGACCCAGTACTTC. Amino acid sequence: CATSRARDSQETQYF.